This T cell receptor (beta chain) was documented in a study of blood T cells in healthy people across ages. Study-level results: Expanded clonotype changes were possibly confounded by unknown donor CMV status. Per million T cells, TCR beta diversity dropped about linearly as age rose.

A second PCR, run for about 7 to 11 cycles, used a sample-barcoded 5' primer plus a J-beta primer mix. TCRdb used MiXCR to reprocess the 5' RACE reads, holding one entry per CDR3 protein. The sample consists of around 990,000 distinct CDR3 sequences, under 30% of them appearing once. As concerns this clonotype: The antigen is undetermined.

This CDR3 has 14 amino acids. Germline V gene lookup returns CDR1 SGHRS and CDR2 YFSETQ. A further study also used this sample, focusing on T cells of mothers and their children. Per that paper: Nine systemically healthy Caucasian donors: three mothers, six children. With unrelated pairs as the comparison, related mother-child pairs had a slightly higher overlap that was not significant.

The sequencing input was blood. The origin of this receptor is a girl aged 2-10 years in good health. This chain connects TRBV5-1 to TRBJ2-5, with D maybe TRBD1 (6 bases). The DNA end is more similar to TRBJ2-1, so the J call may be wrong. In DNA, the CDR3 is TGCGCCAGCATAAGTGGGGGCGAGGAGAATGAGCAGTTCTTC. It is translated as CASISGGEENEQFF.